This T cell receptor (beta chain) is from a study of cytomegalovirus exposure and HLA in healthy donors. Across the study: Sequencing of about 179 million T cells in an earlier analysis found 90 million to 120 million unique TCR beta sequences.

V was cut by 4 bases and J by 1 base, with 10 bases left in between. The V gene's germline CDR1 is SQVTM and CDR2 ANQGSEA. The CDR3 totals 13 residues. The PCR employed 60 Vbeta primers together with 13 Jbeta primers. Some clones are missing from TCRdb's copy, which holds only in-frame ones; the method was immunoSEQ multiplex PCR. The profile shows around 200,000 clones, about 80% of them singletons. This chain joins TRBV29-1 and TRBJ1-1; maybe TRBD1 (6 bases). The receptor was derived from a boy aged 10-17 years in good health and CMV-seronegative. The sequenced sample was PBMCs. CDR3 DNA sequence: TGCAGCGTTGTGGACAGTCCGAACACTGAAGCTTTCTTT. Amino acid sequence: CSVVDSPNTEAFF.